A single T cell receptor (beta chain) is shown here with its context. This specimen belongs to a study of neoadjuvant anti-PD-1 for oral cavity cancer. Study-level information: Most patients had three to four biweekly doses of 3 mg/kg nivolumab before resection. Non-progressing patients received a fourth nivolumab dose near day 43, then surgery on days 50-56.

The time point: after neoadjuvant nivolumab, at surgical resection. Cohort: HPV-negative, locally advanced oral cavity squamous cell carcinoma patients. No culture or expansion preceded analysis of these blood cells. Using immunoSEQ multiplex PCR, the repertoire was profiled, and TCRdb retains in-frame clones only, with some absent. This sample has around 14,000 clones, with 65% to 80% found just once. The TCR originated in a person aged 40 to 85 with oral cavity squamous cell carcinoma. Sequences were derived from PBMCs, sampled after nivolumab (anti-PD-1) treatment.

As DNA, the CDR3 is TGCGCCAGCAGCGGACAGGGGGCGGATGGCTACACCTTC. As protein: CASSGQGADGYTF. The V gene is TRBV5-1, the J gene TRBJ1-2, with 11 bases matching TRBD1. The CDR3 totals 13 residues. From germline, CDR1 is SGHRS and CDR2 YFSETQ. Trimming cost V 4 bases and J 6 bases; bases outside gene matches: 2.